This entry lists 6 T cell receptor beta chains sequenced from one sample in a study of cytomegalovirus exposure and HLA in healthy donors (dated by TCRdb to between 2016 and 2019). Library prep was done by the immunoSEQ multiplex PCR assay. A mixture of 60 forward primers for TCR Vbeta segments and 13 reverse primers for TCR Jbeta segments was used in the multiplex PCR. In its TCRdb copy, this immuneACCESS table keeps in-frame sequences only and misses some clones. Where compared with another copy, unresolved V genes explain less than half of these, and the others have no known cause. Present in this sample are roughly 120,000 clones, around two thirds of which were seen just once. The ten most abundant clones make up 4.5% to 5% of the sample. The sample taken for sequencing was PBMCs. The source of these receptors is a man in his sixties in good health and CMV-seropositive.

This chain links TRBV29-1 with TRBJ1-4; 8 bases are a match to TRBD1. CDR1 and CDR2 from the germline V gene are SQVTM and ANQGSEA. The CDR3 is 13 amino acids. The V gene end was trimmed by 7 bases and the J gene end by 7 bases; junction bases not matched to a gene: 8. The CDR3 DNA follows: TGCAGCGCTAAAGAGACAGGGGTTGAAAAACTGTTTTTT. Translating gives CSAKETGVEKLFF.

The chain joins TRBV30 to TRBJ1-2; perhaps TRBD1 as D (5 bases). This CDR3 has 12 residues. V was trimmed by 0 bases and J by 8 bases, leaving 10 bases between them. Germline CDR1 and CDR2: GTSNPN and SVGIG (reference sequence). The CDR3 DNA reads as TGTGCCTGGAGTGTTTCGGGGGTGGGCTACACCTTC. It translates to CAWSVSGVGYTF.

The V call is TRBV5-1, the J call TRBJ2-3; D possibly corresponds to TRBD1 (5 bases). V gave up 3 bases and J gave up 3 bases, with 14 bases separating them. CDR1 SGHRS and CDR2 YFSETQ come from the germline V gene. The CDR3 is made up of 15 amino acids. The CDR3 coding sequence is TGCGCCAGCAGCTCTGATAGGGGTGGGACAGATACGCAGTATTTT. Encoded protein: CASSSDRGGTDTQYF.

CDR3 nucleotides: TGTGCCAGCAGGACCTCGACAGGGACGAGGACTGAAGCTTTCTTT. The encoded protein is CASRTSTGTRTEAFF. The chain recombines TRBV5-4 with TRBJ1-1; 7 positions agree with TRBD1. Looked up from germline, CDR1 is SGHNT and CDR2 is YYREEE (reference sequence). V lost 5 bases to trimming and J lost 5 bases; unmatched junction nucleotides: 12. This CDR3 has 15 residues.

The chain has TRBV7-8 and TRBJ2-1; TRBD1 might be the D (5 bases). This CDR3 is built from 13 residues. The germline CDR1 and CDR2 sequences are SGHVS and FQNEAQ. Trimming left V 5 bases short and J 7 bases short, with 12 bases between. The CDR3: CASSTERGNEQFF. The CDR3 DNA reads as TGTGCCAGCAGCACCGAAAGGGGAAATGAGCAGTTCTTC.

The chain employs TRBV5-1 and TRBJ2-7; 15 bases fit TRBD2. The CDR3 extends over 15 amino acids. V lost 4 bases and J lost 9; bases outside the gene matches: 8. Germline lookup yields CDR1 SGHRS and CDR2 YFSETQ. CDR3 in amino acids: CASSVGTSGGNPQYF. Written as DNA, the CDR3 is TGCGCCAGCAGCGTCGGGACTAGCGGGGGGAACCCGCAGTACTTC.